The next 24 T cell receptor beta chains were all read from a single sample in a study of blood T cell repertoires in COVID-19. Assay: immunoSEQ multiplex PCR; the TCRdb copy retains only in-frame clones and omits some. This table holds approximately 300,000 clones, around 80% found once. The sample comprised peripheral blood. These receptors originate from a woman between 50 and 59 years old with acute or convalescent COVID-19.

The chain links TRBV5-4 to TRBJ1-1, with 7 bases identical to TRBD1. CDR1 is SGHNT, CDR2 YYREEE, per germline (reference sequence). V gave up 4 bases and J gave up 1 base; unmatched junction bases: 4. This CDR3 spans 14 amino acids. The DNA for the CDR3 is TGTGCCAGCAGCGGGGGGACAGAGAACACTGAAGCTTTCTTT. This encodes CASSGGTENTEAFF.

This CDR3 reads CASSQDSDTGELFF. CDR3 coding DNA: TGCGCCAGCAGCCAAGACTCCGACACCGGGGAGCTGTTTTTT. The chain combines TRBV4-3 with TRBJ2-2; no reliable D call. Per the germline V gene, CDR1 is LGHNA and CDR2 is YSLEER. The CDR3 extends over 14 amino acids. V lost 0 bases, J lost 3 bases, and 5 bases lay in between.

The chain carries TRBV27 and TRBJ1-1; D may be TRBD1 (5 bases). Trimming removed 6 bases from V and 3 bases from J, with 14 bases in between. Germline V gene sequence: CDR1 MNHEY, CDR2 SMNVEV (reference sequence). This CDR3 contains 14 residues. CDR3 bases: TGTGCCAGCAGCAGAGGAGGGGCGGACACTGAAGCTTTCTTT. It is translated as CASSRGGADTEAFF.

This clone appeared a single time. The chain links TRBV5-4 to TRBJ2-5, with 14 bases fitting TRBD2. V lost 4 bases to trimming and J lost 1 base; unmatched junction nucleotides: 6. Germline CDR1 and CDR2: SGHNT and YYREEE (reference sequence). The CDR3 is 17 residues long. The CDR3 nucleotides are TGTGCCAGCAGCCTGGGGACTAGCGGGAGTGGCCAAGAGACCCAGTACTTC. It encodes CASSLGTSGSGQETQYF.

This chain uses TRBV23-1 with TRBJ1-4; a weak D match, TRBD1 (5 bases). TRBV23-1 is an open reading frame whose function is uncertain. The CDR3 length is 18 residues. V was trimmed by 0 bases and J by 0 bases, leaving 14 bases between them. CDR3 loop: CASSQSGGLPATNEKLFF. CDR3 sequence (DNA): TGCGCCAGCAGTCAATCGGGGGGTTTACCCGCAACTAATGAAAAACTGTTTTTT.

This clone was picked up a small number of times. CDR3 nucleotides: TGTGCCACCAGGGGGGCGAACACCGGGGAGCTGTTTTTT. It is translated as CATRGANTGELFF. The chain is built from TRBV19 and TRBJ2-2; D may be TRBD1 (7 bases). V lost 10 bases and J lost 0, with 9 bases in between. There are 13 residues in the CDR3. Germline assignment: CDR1 LNHDA and CDR2 SQIVND (reference sequence).

The chain employs TRBV5-1 and TRBJ1-2; possible D gene TRBD1, 6 bases. Trimming stripped 4 bases from V and 10 bases from J, with 17 bases between. The V gene's germline CDR1 is SGHRS and CDR2 YFSETQ. The CDR3 spans 13 residues. Here the CDR3 reads CASSQLQGGDYTF. In nucleotides, the CDR3 is TGCGCCAGCAGCCAACTACAGGGTGGGGACTACACCTTC.

This chain's CDR3 is CASSSDRSHNQPQHF. The CDR3 nucleotides read TGTGCCAGCAGCTCTGACAGGTCCCACAATCAGCCCCAGCATTTT. The V gene is TRBV7-9, the J gene TRBJ1-5; the D gene is possibly TRBD1 (6 bases). Looked up from germline, CDR1 is SEHNR and CDR2 is FQNEAQ (reference sequence). The CDR3 consists of 15 residues. The V end was cut by 4 bases, the J end by 3 bases, with 13 bases between.

This chain joins TRBV12-5 and TRBJ1-4, with 8 bases aligning to TRBD1. The length of the CDR3 is 15 residues. V gave up 4 bases and J gave up 8 bases; unmatched junction bases: 9. Germline V lookup: CDR1 LGHNT, CDR2 FRNRAP. This chain's CDR3 is CASGSQGAWGEKLFF. The CDR3 DNA reads as TGTGCTAGTGGTTCGCAGGGGGCCTGGGGAGAAAAACTGTTTTTT.

V usage is TRBV7-2 and J usage is TRBJ1-1, with D unresolved. V lost 5 bases, J lost 6 bases, and 13 bases lay in between. CDR3 length equals 13 residues. In germline, CDR1 is SGHTA, CDR2 FQGNSA. The DNA for the CDR3 is TGTGCCAGCAGCACCCGTGCACTAGCTGAAGCTTTCTTT. Protein sequence: CASSTRALAEAFF.

This rearrangement joins TRBV5-3 to TRBJ2-5; 11 nucleotides agree with TRBD2. TRBV5-3 falls under the ORF class, with uncertain function. With V trimmed by 4 bases and J by 5 bases, 4 bases remained unmatched. The CDR3 is 14 residues long. This CDR3 reads CARSRTSGRETQYF. The DNA of the CDR3 is TGTGCCAGAAGCCGGACTAGCGGGCGGGAGACCCAGTACTTC.

The chain carries TRBV5-1 and TRBJ2-7, with 8 bases identical to TRBD1. V shed 0 bases, J shed 5 bases, and the junction held 7 bases outside the gene matches. From germline, CDR1 is SGHRS and CDR2 YFSETQ. The CDR3 contains 15 residues. CDR3 residues: CASSLERTGQNEQYF. The DNA of the CDR3 is TGCGCCAGCAGCTTGGAAAGGACAGGGCAGAACGAGCAGTACTTC. Full variable domain (missing parts from reference TRBV5-1 and TRBJ2-7): KAGVTQTPRYLIKTRGQQVTLSCSPISGHRSVSWYQQTPGQGLQFLFEYFSETQRNKGNFPGRFSGRQFSNSRSEMNVSTLELGDSALYLCASSLERTGQNEQYFGPGTRLTVT.

The chain links TRBV7-7 to TRBJ2-5, with 8 positions matching TRBD1. CDR1 SSHAT and CDR2 FNYEAQ come from the germline V gene (reference sequence). Trimming cost V 1 base and J 5 bases; bases outside gene matches: 9. The CDR3 length is 16 residues. The CDR3 DNA follows: TGTGCCAGCAGCTTAGAGACGCAGGGGGCAGGGGAGACCCAGTACTTC. Translation: CASSLETQGAGETQYF.

The chain uses TRBV6-6 and TRBJ2-3, with unresolved D. With 0 bases removed from V and 4 bases from J, the gap between germline ends came to 8 bases. The CDR3 length is 14 residues. Germline assignment: CDR1 MNHNY and CDR2 SVGAGI (reference sequence). The CDR3 DNA follows: TGTGCCAGCAGTTACTCCCTCCCCCCAGATACGCAGTATTTT. Its protein product is CASSYSLPPDTQYF.

V is TRBV4-3 and J is TRBJ1-4; TRBD1 is a possible D gene (5 bases). Germline V gene sequence: CDR1 LGHNA, CDR2 YSLEER. The CDR3 length is 18 residues. V was cut by 1 base and J by 3 bases, with 18 bases left in between. DNA of the CDR3: TGCGCCAGCAGCCAAGTAAGGCGGATGGTCAGGGCTAATGAAAAACTGTTTTTT. Its translation: CASSQVRRMVRANEKLFF.

This chain uses TRBV5-4 with TRBJ1-1; no firm D call. This CDR3 spans 14 amino acids. CDR1 and CDR2 (germline): SGHNT, YYREEE (reference sequence). With 4 bases removed from V and 1 base from J, the gap between germline ends came to 11 bases. The CDR3 DNA reads TGTGCCAGCAGCGTCGTCCCTTGGAACACTGAAGCTTTCTTT. It translates to CASSVVPWNTEAFF.

The chain employs TRBV19 and TRBJ1-5; possibly TRBD1 for D (5 bases). Per germline, CDR1 LNHDA and CDR2 SQIVND (reference sequence). The CDR3 runs 14 residues. Trimming cost V 8 bases and J 2 bases, with 13 bases left between them. The CDR3 spells CASHTGGRNQPQHF. In DNA form, the CDR3 reads TGTGCCAGTCATACGGGGGGACGCAATCAGCCCCAGCATTTT.

The V gene is TRBV7-6, the J gene TRBJ2-7; D is possibly TRBD1 (6 bases). The CDR3 has 12 residues. Germline V gene lookup returns CDR1 SGHVS and CDR2 FNYEAQ. The germline V and J ends were trimmed by 5 bases and 5 bases, with 10 bases remaining between them. CDR3 residues: CASSLQGNEQYF. As DNA, the CDR3 is TGTGCCAGCAGCCTCCAGGGGAACGAGCAGTACTTC.

The chain recombines TRBV4-1 with TRBJ1-2; a possible D gene is TRBD1 (6 bases). The germline gives CDR1 MGHRA, CDR2 YSYEKL. The CDR3 has 14 amino acids. The V and J ends lost 5 bases and 3 bases respectively, with 13 bases between them. The CDR3 DNA is TGCGCCAGCAGCTCCTACAGGGTGGACTATGGCTACACCTTC. Protein product: CASSSYRVDYGYTF.

CDR3 bases: TGTGCCAGCAGCTTTACCGGGACTTCGAACACTGAAGCTTTCTTT. Amino acids: CASSFTGTSNTEAFF. V is TRBV11-3 and J is TRBJ1-1, with TRBD1 as a possible D gene (5 bases). Trimming cost V 3 bases and J 1 base, with 12 bases left between them. This CDR3 region has 15 residues. The germline V gene encodes CDR1 SGHNT and CDR2 YENEEA.

This chain connects TRBV11-3 to TRBJ2-3; 11 nucleotides line up with TRBD2. The CDR3 loop spans 15 amino acids. Germline V lookup: CDR1 SGHNT, CDR2 YENEEA. V lost 5 bases, J lost 5 bases, and 6 bases stayed unmatched. CDR3 in amino acids: CASSPAGTSGDTQYF. CDR3 bases: TGTGCCAGCAGCCCAGCAGGGACTAGCGGAGATACGCAGTATTTT.

V gene TRBV19 combines with J gene TRBJ1-4; a possible D gene is TRBD1 (5 bases). The CDR3 sequence is 14 residues long. The germline V and J ends were trimmed by 1 base and 5 bases, with 8 bases remaining between them. Germline assignment: CDR1 LNHDA and CDR2 SQIVND (reference sequence). This CDR3 is CASSIGTYNEKLFF. CDR3 DNA: TGTGCCAGTAGTATAGGGACATACAATGAAAAACTGTTTTTT.

V is TRBV6-2 or TRBV6-3 and J is TRBJ2-6; weak D call: TRBD2 (5 bases). Germline V gives CDR1 MNHEY, CDR2 SVGEGT. This CDR3 contains 17 residues. Trimming took 0 bases from V and 0 from J, leaving 9 bases between them. The CDR3 DNA follows: TGTGCCAGCAGTTACTCCCGGGATCGCTCTGGGGCCAACGTCCTGACTTTC. Protein product: CASSYSRDRSGANVLTF.

This chain joins TRBV19 and TRBJ1-5; the D gene is possibly TRBD1 (5 bases). Germline V lookup: CDR1 LNHDA, CDR2 SQIVND (reference sequence). This CDR3 comprises 14 residues. The V and J ends lost 8 bases and 3 bases respectively, with 14 bases between them. CDR3 sequence: CASRDSSPNQPQHF. The CDR3 DNA reads as TGTGCCAGTCGGGACTCCTCTCCCAATCAGCCCCAGCATTTT.